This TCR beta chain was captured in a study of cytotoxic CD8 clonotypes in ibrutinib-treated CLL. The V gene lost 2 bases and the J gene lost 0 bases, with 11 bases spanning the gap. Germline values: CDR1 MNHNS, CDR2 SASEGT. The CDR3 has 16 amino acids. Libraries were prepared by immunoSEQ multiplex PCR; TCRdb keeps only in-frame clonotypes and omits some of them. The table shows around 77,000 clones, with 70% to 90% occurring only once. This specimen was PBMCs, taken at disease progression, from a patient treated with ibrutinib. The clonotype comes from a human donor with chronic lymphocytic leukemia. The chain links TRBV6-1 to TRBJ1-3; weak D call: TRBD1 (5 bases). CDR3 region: CASSELGGSSGNTIYF. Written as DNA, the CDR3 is TGTGCCAGCAGTGAATTGGGGGGTAGCTCTGGAAACACCATATATTTT.